This T cell receptor beta chain was retrieved from a study of shared clonotypes between healthy human individuals. For the study at large: The study enrolled a couple of women and three men aged 18 to 49.

Produced via immunoSEQ multiplex PCR; TCRdb's table is partial and in-frame only. The sample holds about 770,000 clones, over 55% seen once. Trimming took off 0 bases at V and 2 bases at J, with 11 bases between the two ends. The CDR3 covers 15 residues. The V gene's germline CDR1 is SGHDT and CDR2 YYEEEE. The gene calls are TRBV5-6 and TRBJ1-2; D possibly corresponds to TRBD1 (5 bases). The specimen sequenced was memory CD4+ T cells sorted from blood. As for subset: CD45RA-negative fraction. The receptor was isolated from a woman in her 30s in good health. CDR3 nucleotide sequence: TGTGCCAGCAGCTTGGGGGGACCGGGGAACTATGGCTACACCTTC. This codes for CASSLGGPGNYGYTF.